This T cell receptor beta chain was found in a study of blood T cell repertoires in COVID-19. Germline CDR1 is MNHNS and CDR2 is SASEGT. The ends were cut back, 2 bases at V and 5 bases at J, with 16 bases in the middle. This CDR3 contains 15 residues. Generated by immunoSEQ multiplex PCR, the TCRdb table keeps only in-frame clones and is missing some. Among about 350,000 clones listed, about 88% were seen once. The sequenced sample was PBMCs or T cells enriched from blood (not recorded which). The chain recombines TRBV6-1 with TRBJ2-7; D may be TRBD1 (8 bases). This sequence was found in a woman aged 25 to 39 who had recovered from COVID-19. This CDR3 reads CASSESTGGDHEQYF. The CDR3 bases are TGTGCCAGCAGTGAAAGCACAGGGGGGGACCACGAGCAGTACTTC.